This T cell receptor beta chain was profiled in a study of T-cell memory formation after mild COVID-19. Overall study context: Most TCR clusters belonged to a single donor. Study observations and caveats: CD4+ contracting clones lay mainly in CM and EM, CD8+ ones in EMRA.

The CDR3 extends over 9 amino acids. The V and J ends lost 10 bases and 7 bases respectively, with 7 bases between them. Germline lookup yields CDR1 SGHTA and CDR2 FQGTGA. 5'RACE, which relied on constant-segment primers, yielded TCR alpha and TCR beta cDNA libraries carrying sample barcodes and UMIs. Each CDR3 protein is one row after TCRdb ran MiXCR on the 5' RACE reads. This sample carries around 390,000 distinct CDR3 sequences, around a sixth of them seen once, and the ten largest clones take about a fifth. With respect to this clonotype: As yet, its antigen is unknown.

The sequence came from a man aged 18 to 30 who had mild COVID-19 (a few samples of this study predate the infection). Cell type and time point are not known. The chain joins TRBV7-3 to TRBJ1-1; no clear D. Material: PBMCs or a T cell subset sorted from them (not recorded which). The CDR3 here is CATGREAFF. Here the CDR3 DNA reads TGTGCCACCGGTCGTGAAGCTTTCTTT.